The 30 T cell receptor beta chains presented below share a single source sample, sequenced in a study of blood T cell repertoires in COVID-19. The method was immunoSEQ multiplex PCR; TCRdb's version includes in-frame clones alone and lacks a portion of them. The sample gives fewer than 110,000 clones, over 80% of which show up once; roughly 17% is in the top ten. The sequenced material came from peripheral blood. The receptors were sampled from a middle-aged man with acute or convalescent COVID-19.

J is TRBJ1-2 and V is TRBV11-3, with D possibly being TRBD1 (5 bases). The ends were cut back, 5 bases at V and 4 bases at J, with 11 bases in the middle. The CDR3 consists of 13 residues. Germline V gives CDR1 SGHNT, CDR2 YENEEA. The CDR3: CASSPRQSYGYTF. The CDR3 region has the DNA TGTGCCAGCAGCCCCCGACAGTCCTATGGCTACACCTTC.

This chain joins TRBV6-2 or TRBV6-3 and TRBJ1-5; D unclear. Deletions cut 5 bases from V and 0 bases from J, with 17 bases between. The CDR3 runs to 17 residues. Germline V gene sequence: CDR1 MNHEY, CDR2 SVGEGT. The CDR3 DNA sequence: TGTGCCAGCAGTCCGGGATTCCCGATTTATAGCAATCAGCCCCAGCATTTT. The encoded protein is CASSPGFPIYSNQPQHF.

This chain links TRBV4-1 with TRBJ1-4, with no clear D. The CDR3 runs to 18 residues. With 0 bases removed from V and 5 bases from J, the gap between germline ends came to 19 bases. In germline, CDR1 is MGHRA, CDR2 YSYEKL. The CDR3 DNA reads TGCGCCAGCAGCCAAGATCGAGGCAGCCTCGGAGAAAATGAAAAACTGTTTTTT. Translating gives CASSQDRGSLGENEKLFF.

The chain carries TRBV5-5 and TRBJ1-1, with D uncertain. The V gene's germline CDR1 is SGHKS and CDR2 YYEKEE (reference sequence). The CDR3 loop spans 14 amino acids. Deletions cut 8 bases from V and 0 bases from J, with 14 bases between. The DNA of the CDR3 is TGTGCCAGTACCAGACTGAATTTGAACACTGAAGCTTTCTTT. This gives the protein CASTRLNLNTEAFF. The variable domain in full, with the rest retrieved from reference TRBV5-5 and TRBJ1-1, is DAGVTQSPTHLIKTRGQQVTLRCSPISGHKSVSWYQQVLGQGPQFIFQYYEKEERGRGNFPDRFSARQFPNYSSELNVNALLLGDSALYLCASTRLNLNTEAFFGQGTRLTVV.

This clone has only a few counts. The chain couples TRBV28 to TRBJ1-4; D is undetermined. V lost 7 bases to trimming and J lost 8 bases, with 11 bases between them. CDR3 length equals 12 residues. Germline assignment: CDR1 MDHEN and CDR2 SYDVKM. CDR3 sequence (DNA): TGTGCCAGCAACGCGATCGGGGAAAAACTGTTTTTT. It translates to CASNAIGEKLFF.

V usage is TRBV24-1 and J usage is TRBJ2-7; D might be TRBD2 (7 bases). V lost 4 bases to trimming and J lost 3 bases, with 12 bases between them. The CDR3 runs to 14 residues. Germline lookup yields CDR1 KGHDR and CDR2 SFDVKD. The CDR3 DNA reads TGTGCCACCAGTGAAAGCGGGACACTCTACGAGCAGTACTTC. Residues: CATSESGTLYEQYF.

The V and J genes are TRBV13 and TRBJ2-1; TRBD1 aligns across 10 bases. Looked up from germline, CDR1 is PRHDT and CDR2 is FYEKMQ (reference sequence). The length of the CDR3 is 15 residues. The trim removed 6 bases at V and 5 bases at J, leaving 7 bases unmatched. This CDR3 is CASRAGTGANNEQFF. The CDR3 nucleotides are TGTGCCAGCAGGGCCGGGACAGGGGCGAACAATGAGCAGTTCTTC.

CDR3 in amino acids: CASSLLLKDTQYF. Written as DNA, the CDR3 is TGCGCCAGCAGCCTACTATTAAAAGATACGCAGTATTTT. The V and J genes are TRBV5-1 and TRBJ2-3; D remains unclear. The CDR3 totals 13 residues. Trimming left V 4 bases short and J 5 bases short, with 11 bases between. The germline V gene has CDR1 SGHRS and CDR2 YFSETQ.

The chain couples TRBV5-1 to TRBJ2-2, with 7 bases fitting TRBD2. The CDR3 loop spans 16 amino acids. J lost 4 bases, V lost 0 bases, and 6 bases had no gene match. The V gene's germline CDR1 is SGHRS and CDR2 YFSETQ. The CDR3 loop reads CASSLVRGGSTGELFF. CDR3 coding DNA: TGCGCCAGCAGCTTGGTTCGGGGAGGGTCCACCGGGGAGCTGTTTTTT.

The rearrangement uses TRBV19 and TRBJ1-5; D possibly corresponds to TRBD1 (5 bases). V gave up 4 bases and J gave up 3 bases, with 10 bases separating them. Germline V lookup: CDR1 LNHDA, CDR2 SQIVND (reference sequence). The CDR3 contains 14 residues. CDR3 residues: CASSRQLSNQPQHF. In nucleotides, the CDR3 is TGTGCCAGTAGTAGACAGCTCTCCAATCAGCCCCAGCATTTT. Full variable domain (rest looked up from reference TRBV19 and TRBJ1-5): DGGITQSPKYLFRKEGQNVTLSCEQNLNHDAMYWYRQDPGQGLRLIYYSQIVNDFQKGDIAEGYSVSREKKESFPLTVTSAQKNPTAFYLCASSRQLSNQPQHFGDGTRLSIL.

V is TRBV3-1 (or the pseudogene TRBV3-2) and J is TRBJ2-2; 7 positions match TRBD1. This CDR3 spans 15 amino acids. J gave up 6 bases and V 3 bases, and 7 bases lay outside the gene matches. Germline loops: CDR1 LGHDT, CDR2 YNNKEL (reference sequence). Here the CDR3 DNA reads TGTGCCAGCAGCCAGGTCAGGGGGACGCCCGGGGAGCTGTTTTTT. Translating it yields CASSQVRGTPGELFF.

The genes are TRBV7-9 and TRBJ2-3, with 11 bases fitting TRBD2. Trimming cost V 5 bases and J 0 bases; bases outside gene matches: 4. CDR3 length equals 16 residues. Germline lookup yields CDR1 SEHNR and CDR2 FQNEAQ (reference sequence). The CDR3 loop reads CASSPLAGASTDTQYF. Written as DNA, the CDR3 is TGTGCCAGCAGCCCACTAGCGGGGGCCAGCACAGATACGCAGTATTTT. The variable domain in full, with the rest retrieved from reference TRBV7-9 and TRBJ2-3, is DTGVSQNPRHKITKRGQNVTFRCDPISEHNRLYWYRQTLGQGPEFLTYFQNEAQLEKSRLLSDRFSAERPKGSFSTLEIQRTEQGDSAMYLCASSPLAGASTDTQYFGPGTRLTVL.

The chain links TRBV6-5 to TRBJ1-6, with D tentatively TRBD1 (5 bases). This CDR3 comprises 13 residues. The germline V gene encodes CDR1 MNHEY and CDR2 SVGAGI. Trimming stripped 4 bases from V and 8 bases from J, with 9 bases between. CDR3 nucleotides: TGTGCCAGCAGTTGGGGCGGATATTCACCCCTCCACTTT. Protein: CASSWGGYSPLHF.

The genes are TRBV3-1 (or the pseudogene TRBV3-2) and TRBJ1-4; D call uncertain. The ends were cut back, 2 bases at V and 7 bases at J, with 11 bases in the middle. CDR3 size: 14 residues. The germline gives CDR1 LGHDT, CDR2 YNNKEL (reference sequence). The CDR3 DNA sequence: TGTGCCAGCAGCCAATCCACTGCTACTGAAAAACTGTTTTTT. This encodes CASSQSTATEKLFF.

The chain employs TRBV12-3 or TRBV12-4 and TRBJ2-1; 9 nucleotides line up with TRBD2. There are 12 residues in the CDR3. Losses at the gene ends were 10 bases for V and 5 bases for J; bases not matched to a gene: 3. CDR3 bases: TGTGCCACTAGCGGGGTAAACAATGAGCAGTTCTTC. This sequence encodes CATSGVNNEQFF.

The CDR3 nucleotides are TGTGCCAGCAGCTCAGGGCGAAGGAACACCGGGGAGCTGTTTTTT. Amino acid sequence: CASSSGRRNTGELFF. The chain links TRBV5-4 to TRBJ2-2; tentative D call: TRBD1 (5 bases). The CDR3 is 15 residues long. Germline V lookup: CDR1 SGHNT, CDR2 YYREEE (reference sequence). Trimming pared 3 bases from V and 1 base from J, leaving 10 bases between.

The genes are TRBV6-5 and TRBJ1-2, with a weak D call TRBD1 (5 bases). Germline V gene sequence: CDR1 MNHEY, CDR2 SVGAGI. The CDR3 spans 15 residues. V dropped 2 bases and J dropped 0 bases, with 10 bases sitting between them. As DNA, the CDR3 is TGTGCCAGCAGTTACGGGGCCTTCCCTAACTATGGCTACACCTTC. This codes for CASSYGAFPNYGYTF.

V gene TRBV5-4 combines with J gene TRBJ2-5; 11 positions agree with TRBD2. The CDR3 is 15 residues long. V lost 3 bases to trimming and J lost 5 bases; unmatched junction nucleotides: 6. Germline V gives CDR1 SGHNT, CDR2 YYREEE (reference sequence). CDR3 region: CASSSRTSGRETQYF. The CDR3 DNA follows: TGTGCCAGCAGCTCTCGGACTAGCGGGCGGGAGACCCAGTACTTC.

This chain connects TRBV7-2 to TRBJ1-5; maybe TRBD1 (5 bases). The CDR3 consists of 15 residues. Germline V CDR1 and CDR2: SGHTA, FQGNSA. The V end was cut by 5 bases, the J end by 3 bases, with 14 bases between. The CDR3 nucleotides read TGTGCCAGCAGCCCGGACACGCGGAACAATCAGCCCCAGCATTTT. Translated: CASSPDTRNNQPQHF.

The gene calls are TRBV28 and TRBJ1-2; D is unresolved. Germline CDR1 reads MDHEN; CDR2 reads SYDVKM. The CDR3 is 11 amino acids. V was cut by 5 bases and J by 4 bases, with 5 bases left in between. In nucleotides, the CDR3 is TGTGCCAGCAGTGACTTCTATGGCTACACCTTC. The encoded protein is CASSDFYGYTF.

This chain uses TRBV6-5 with TRBJ2-7; D gene ambiguous. Per germline, CDR1 MNHEY and CDR2 SVGAGI. Trimming removed 4 bases from V and 4 bases from J, with 5 bases in between. This CDR3 has 11 residues. CDR3 DNA: TGTGCCAGCAGTTCTCCGTACGAGCAGTACTTC. Protein: CASSSPYEQYF.

The chain couples TRBV19 to TRBJ2-1, with D tentatively TRBD2 (7 bases). Trimming shortened V by 7 bases and J by 2 bases, and 15 bases separated the two germline ends. Per the germline V gene, CDR1 is LNHDA and CDR2 is SQIVND (reference sequence). The CDR3 length is 15 residues. CDR3 nucleotide sequence: TGTGCCAGTAATAATAGGGGGGGAACCTACAATGAGCAGTTCTTC. This gives the protein CASNNRGGTYNEQFF.

The table lists this clone with a count of one. The chain links TRBV10-2 to TRBJ2-2, with TRBD2 matching over 7 bases. The V segment lost 6 bases and the J segment 1 base; nucleotides outside the gene matches: 2. Germline assignment: CDR1 WSHSY and CDR2 SAAADI. CDR3 length: 14 residues. The CDR3 here is CASRGGGNTGELFF. CDR3 coding DNA: TGCGCCAGCAGGGGCGGGGGGAACACCGGGGAGCTGTTTTTT.

The chain links TRBV6-2 or TRBV6-3 to TRBJ1-5, with D possibly matching TRBD1 (6 bases). The V and J ends lost 6 bases and 9 bases respectively, with 21 bases between them. CDR1 and CDR2 (germline): MNHEY, SVGEGT. This CDR3 comprises 15 residues. This CDR3 is CASSSTGTQLGPQHF. CDR3 sequence (DNA): TGTGCCAGCAGCTCTACGGGGACACAGTTAGGGCCCCAGCATTTT.

The chain employs TRBV19 and TRBJ1-4, with 7 positions matching TRBD1. Germline V lookup: CDR1 LNHDA, CDR2 SQIVND (reference sequence). CDR3 length equals 13 residues. V lost 7 bases to trimming and J lost 8 bases; unmatched junction nucleotides: 7. The CDR3 DNA sequence: TGTGCCAGTACCCCGGACAGGTTCGAAAAACTGTTTTTT. As protein: CASTPDRFEKLFF.

Worth noting for this clone: This sample also contains other DNA sequences that code for the same CDR3. V usage is TRBV7-3 and J usage is TRBJ2-1; 13 nucleotides line up with TRBD2. Losses at the gene ends were 4 bases for V and 7 bases for J; bases not matched to a gene: 7. Per the germline V gene, CDR1 is SGHTA and CDR2 is FQGTGA. The CDR3 has 16 residues. CDR3 nucleotide sequence: TGTGCCAGCAGCTCCCGACTAGCGGGGGGAAGGAATGAGCAGTTCTTC. It translates to CASSSRLAGGRNEQFF. Supplemented by reference TRBV7-3 and TRBJ2-1, the full variable domain reads GAGVSQTPSNKVTEKGKYVELRCDPISGHTALYWYRQSLGQGPEFLIYFQGTGAADDSGLPNDRFFAVRPEGSVSTLKIQRTERGDSAVYLCASSSRLAGGRNEQFFGPGTRLTVL.

V is TRBV4-1 and J is TRBJ2-4; possibly TRBD1 for D (5 bases). The CDR3 is made up of 14 amino acids. CDR1 and CDR2 from the germline V gene are MGHRA and YSYEKL. Trimming took 0 bases from V and 8 from J, leaving 11 bases between them. CDR3 nucleotides: TGCGCCAGCAGCCAAGATCAGGGTATGGACATTCAGTACTTC. Its translation is CASSQDQGMDIQYF.

V usage is TRBV10-2 and J usage is TRBJ2-3; D unclear. This CDR3 contains 14 residues. V dropped 6 bases and J dropped 0 bases, with 10 bases sitting between them. Germline CDR1 reads WSHSY; CDR2 reads SAAADI. The CDR3 region has the DNA TGCGCCAGCAGCCTACCAGGTAGCACAGATACGCAGTATTTT. Protein: CASSLPGSTDTQYF.

The V and J genes are TRBV5-1 and TRBJ2-6; D ambiguous. The CDR3 is 15 residues long. Germline CDR1 is SGHRS and CDR2 is YFSETQ. The V end lost 5 bases, the J end lost 4 bases, and 13 bases lay between the germline ends. The CDR3: CASRPFLAGANVLTF. The CDR3 DNA reads TGCGCCAGCAGGCCCTTCTTGGCCGGGGCCAACGTCCTGACTTTC.

V and J are TRBV19 and TRBJ2-7; possibly TRBD1 for D (6 bases). V shed 6 bases and J shed 6 bases, with 21 bases lying between them. CDR3 length: 15 amino acids. Germline V gene lookup returns CDR1 LNHDA and CDR2 SQIVND (reference sequence). DNA of the CDR3: TGTGCCAGTAGCCGAGCAGGGGCCCTCTTTGGCGAGCAGTACTTC. Protein: CASSRAGALFGEQYF.